Listed below are T cell receptor beta chains from one sample, sequenced in a study of T-cell memory formation after mild COVID-19. MiXCR, run by TCRdb on the 5' RACE reads, gives a single entry per CDR3 protein. The sample carries 300,000 or so distinct CDR3 sequences, 15% to 20% recorded once. Source material: PBMCs or a T cell subset sorted from them (not recorded which). These TCRs come from a man between 18 and 29 years old who had mild COVID-19 (a few samples of this study predate the infection). Cell type and time point are not known. Both conserved end residues are part of each CDR3. A D gene is named only where the DNA matches it firmly. Rows give clone size only sometimes, using once, few, many, or a class for an expanded clone.

v_gene: TRBV7-2; d_gene: TRBD1; abundance: NA; j_gene: TRBJ2-7; CDR3aa: CASSSGQTYSYEQYF; CDR3nt: TGTGCCAGCAGCTCGGGACAGACTTACTCCTACGAGCAGTACTTC
v_gene: TRBV15; d_gene: NA; abundance: NA; j_gene: TRBJ2-2; CDR3aa: CATSREMPGQAVAGELFF; CDR3nt: TGTGCCACCAGCAGAGAGATGCCGGGACAAGCCGTTGCCGGGGAGCTGTTTTTT
v_gene: TRBV27; d_gene: TRBD1; abundance: NA; j_gene: TRBJ2-7; CDR3aa: CASSRQGARYEQYF; CDR3nt: TGTGCCAGCAGTCGACAGGGGGCCAGGTACGAGCAGTACTTC
v_gene: TRBV4-1; d_gene: NA; abundance: few; j_gene: TRBJ1-6; CDR3aa: CASKGVAGNSPLHF; CDR3nt: TGCGCCAGTAAGGGGGTAGCGGGTAATTCACCCCTCCACTTT
v_gene: TRBV20-1; d_gene: NA; abundance: few; j_gene: TRBJ2-3; CDR3aa: CSAITSGAADTQYF; CDR3nt: TGCAGTGCCATCACCTCAGGGGCAGCAGATACGCAGTATTTT
v_gene: TRBV7-9; d_gene: TRBD1; abundance: few; j_gene: TRBJ1-2; CDR3aa: CASEPTGGGYGYTF; CDR3nt: TGTGCCAGCGAACCCACAGGGGGGGGCTATGGCTACACCTTC
v_gene: TRBV13; d_gene: TRBD1; abundance: NA; j_gene: TRBJ1-5; CDR3aa: CASSKTGDSNQPQHF; CDR3nt: TGTGCCAGCAGCAAAACAGGGGATAGCAATCAGCCCCAGCATTTT
v_gene: TRBV12-3/TRBV12-4; d_gene: NA; abundance: NA; j_gene: TRBJ2-1; CDR3aa: CASSPQGLGNEQFF; CDR3nt: TGTGCCAGCAGTCCACAGGGTCTGGGCAATGAGCAGTTCTTC
v_gene: TRBV6-5; d_gene: NA; abundance: few; j_gene: TRBJ1-1; CDR3aa: CASSFRVPGPMRTEAFF; CDR3nt: TGTGCCAGCAGTTTCAGGGTTCCGGGCCCTATGAGGACTGAAGCTTTCTTT
v_gene: TRBV20-1; d_gene: TRBD2; abundance: many; j_gene: TRBJ2-3; CDR3aa: CSARPPPGGTSGSTDTQYF; CDR3nt: TGCAGTGCTAGACCGCCACCCGGCGGGACTAGCGGTAGCACAGATACGCAGTATTTT